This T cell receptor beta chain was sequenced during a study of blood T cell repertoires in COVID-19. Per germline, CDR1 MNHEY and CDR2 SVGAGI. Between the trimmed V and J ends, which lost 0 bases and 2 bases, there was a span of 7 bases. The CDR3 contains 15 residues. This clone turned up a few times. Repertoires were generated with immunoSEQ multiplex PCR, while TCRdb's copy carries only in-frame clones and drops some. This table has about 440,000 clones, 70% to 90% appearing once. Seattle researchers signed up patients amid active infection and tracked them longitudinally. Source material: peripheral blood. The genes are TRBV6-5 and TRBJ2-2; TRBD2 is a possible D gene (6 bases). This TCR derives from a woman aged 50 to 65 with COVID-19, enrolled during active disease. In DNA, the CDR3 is TGTGCCAGCAGTTACTCGCGGGGTAACACCGGGGAGCTGTTTTTT. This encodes CASSYSRGNTGELFF.